The 10 T cell receptor beta chains presented below share a single source sample, sequenced in a study of T-cell memory formation after mild COVID-19. TCRdb analysed the 5' RACE reads with MiXCR anew, one entry per CDR3 protein. Among approximately 300,000 distinct CDR3 sequences listed, 8.2% were seen once. Material: PBMCs or a T cell subset sorted from them (not recorded which). These receptors all come from a young man who had mild COVID-19 (a few samples of this study predate the infection). Cell type and time point are not known.

This clonotype showed up just a few times. The V call is TRBV28, the J call TRBJ1-5; D is ambiguous. CDR3 size: 13 residues. CDR1 is MDHEN and CDR2 is SYDVKM in the germline V gene. Trimming took off 8 bases at V and 6 bases at J, with 14 bases between the two ends. CDR3 nucleotides: TGTGCCAGCCTTTCTCTGTTGGGTCAGCCCCAGCATTTT. This encodes CASLSLLGQPQHF. Full variable domain (outside the CDR3, taken from reference TRBV28 and TRBJ1-5): DVKVTQSSRYLVKRTGEKVFLECVQDMDHENMFWYRQDPGLGLRLIYFSYDVKMKEKGDIPEGYSVSREKKERFSLILESASTNQTSMYLCASLSLLGQPQHFGDGTRLSIL.

This clonotype came up once. The V gene is TRBV9, the J gene TRBJ2-3; 7 nucleotides line up with TRBD2. The CDR3 runs 15 residues. CDR1 is SGDLS and CDR2 is YYNGEE in the germline V gene. The ends lost 8 bases at V and 2 bases at J; junction bases unmatched: 11. The CDR3 protein is CASSGRGRFTDTQYF. The CDR3 nucleotides are TGTGCCAGTTCAGGGAGGGGACGGTTCACAGATACGCAGTATTTT.

This clonotype was seen repeatedly, ten times or more. The gene calls are TRBV6-5 and TRBJ2-5; D is undetermined. The germline CDR1 and CDR2 sequences are MNHEY and SVGAGI. V lost 4 bases to trimming and J lost 5 bases, with 14 bases between them. The CDR3 is 14 residues long. CDR3 sequence: CASSSLGEGETQYF. Here the CDR3 DNA reads TGTGCCAGCAGTTCCCTGGGCGAAGGGGAGACCCAGTACTTC.

The chain links TRBV5-1 to TRBJ2-7, with D perhaps matching TRBD1 or TRBD2 (6 bases each). With 1 base removed from V and 2 bases from J, the gap between germline ends came to 13 bases. Germline CDR1 is SGHRS and CDR2 is YFSETQ. The CDR3 sequence is 15 residues long. The CDR3 region has the DNA TGCGCCAGCAGCTTGAAGGGGGGACCCACCTACGAGCAGTACTTC. Amino acids: CASSLKGGPTYEQYF.

This clonotype was seen repeatedly, ten times or more. This chain uses TRBV18 with TRBJ2-7; the D gene is possibly TRBD1 (6 bases). V lost 3 bases to trimming and J lost 0 bases, with 15 bases between them. The CDR3 length is 16 residues. Germline loops: CDR1 KGHSH, CDR2 LQKENI. Here the CDR3 reads CASSPSQTGSSYEQYF. CDR3 sequence (DNA): TGTGCCAGCTCACCCTCCCAGACAGGATCCTCCTACGAGCAGTACTTC.

The chain has TRBV5-6 and TRBJ2-7; 7 positions match TRBD1. Germline V gene sequence: CDR1 SGHDT, CDR2 YYEEEE. The CDR3 is 13 residues long. J gave up 5 bases and V 0 bases, and 2 bases lay outside the gene matches. CDR3: CASSLEGAHEQYV. The CDR3 nucleotides are TGTGCCAGCAGCTTGGAGGGGGCCCACGAGCAGTACGTC.

The rearrangement uses TRBV4-1 and TRBJ2-6; tentatively, D is TRBD1 (6 bases). CDR3 length: 18 amino acids. V lost 3 bases and J 0 bases, leaving 15 bases between the germline ends. Germline lookup yields CDR1 MGHRA and CDR2 YSYEKL. The CDR3 DNA sequence: TGCGCCAGCAGCCAGTACAGGGTTGGGGGCTCTGGGGCCAACGTCCTGACTTTC. Translating gives CASSQYRVGGSGANVLTF.

This chain joins TRBV4-1 and TRBJ1-2, with 9 positions matching TRBD1. Germline V lookup: CDR1 MGHRA, CDR2 YSYEKL. CDR3 length: 15 amino acids. The V gene end was trimmed by 0 bases and the J gene end by 4 bases; junction bases not matched to a gene: 3. CDR3 sequence (DNA): TGCGCCAGCAGCCAAGATAGGGACAGGGTCTATGGCTACACCTTC. It yields the protein CASSQDRDRVYGYTF.

This clonotype was seen a handful of times. The chain has TRBV6-2 or TRBV6-3 and TRBJ1-6; the match to TRBD1 covers 7 bases. CDR3 length: 14 residues. CDR1 MNHEY and CDR2 SVGEGT come from the germline V gene. The V gene end was trimmed by 5 bases and the J gene end by 9 bases; junction bases not matched to a gene: 7. The CDR3, as DNA: TGTGCCAGCAGTGCGACAGGGCCCGGTTCACCCCTCCACTTT. This translates into CASSATGPGSPLHF.

This clonotype was seen at least ten times. The rearrangement joins TRBV5-1 to TRBJ2-2, with TRBD2 matching 10 bases. V lost 7 bases, J lost 0 bases, and 6 bases stayed unmatched. This CDR3 spans 16 amino acids. Germline V gives CDR1 SGHRS, CDR2 YFSETQ. CDR3: CASWVGLAANTGELFF. The CDR3 bases are TGCGCCAGCTGGGTCGGACTAGCGGCGAACACCGGGGAGCTGTTTTTT.